One and the same sample provided the 20 T cell receptor beta chains below, sequenced in a study of T cell repertoires in cytomegalovirus infection. TCRdb reanalysed the reads using MiXCR and keeps one entry per CDR3 protein. Of fewer than 1,000,000 distinct CDR3 sequences listed, roughly a third are singletons. For these receptors, no antigen is known. Material: cultured CD8+ T cells from PBMCs, obtained from culture after CMV antigen stimulation. The receptors shown here come from a human donor in good health (CMV status not recorded). Some clones in this sample may be carry-over from other donors' samples.

The J gene is TRBJ2-3, the V gene TRBV7-9, with D possibly being TRBD1 (5 bases). Trimming shortened V by 3 bases and J by 2 bases, and 18 bases separated the two germline ends. There are 17 residues in the CDR3. Germline V lookup: CDR1 SEHNR, CDR2 FQNEAQ (reference sequence). CDR3 residues: CASSFPRLGPPTDTQYF. In DNA form, the CDR3 reads TGTGCCAGCAGCTTTCCACGGCTGGGGCCCCCCACAGATACGCAGTATTTT.

The chain carries TRBV6-2 or TRBV6-3 and TRBJ2-7; no clear D gene. The ends were cut back, 0 bases at V and 4 bases at J, with 7 bases in the middle. The germline gives CDR1 MNHEY, CDR2 SVGEGT. The CDR3 has 13 amino acids. The CDR3 nucleotides are TGTGCCAGCAGTTACTCGTCACAGTACGAGCAGTACGTC. This gives the protein CASSYSSQYEQYV.

The chain joins TRBV6-2 or TRBV6-3 to TRBJ2-7; 8 bases are shared with TRBD1. The CDR3 is made up of 15 amino acids. Losses at the gene ends were 2 bases for V and 6 bases for J; bases not matched to a gene: 9. CDR1 is MNHEY, CDR2 SVGEGT, per germline. DNA of the CDR3: TGTGCCAGCAGTTACCAAGACAGGGGCCCTCTCGAGCAGTACGTC. Protein: CASSYQDRGPLEQYV.

The chain recombines TRBV7-9 with TRBJ2-2; 7 positions agree with TRBD1. CDR3 length equals 16 residues. The trim removed 8 bases at V and 0 bases at J, leaving 9 bases unmatched. The germline gives CDR1 SEHNR, CDR2 FQNEAQ (reference sequence). DNA of the CDR3: TGTGCCAGCCCTGTGCAGGGGGTCTCGAACACCGGGGAGCTGTTTTTT. This translates into CASPVQGVSNTGELFF.

This clonotype was counted many times. The rearrangement uses TRBV7-9 and TRBJ1-1; D call uncertain. V shed 5 bases and J shed 0 bases, with 13 bases lying between them. The germline gives CDR1 SEHNR, CDR2 FQNEAQ (reference sequence). The CDR3 sequence is 15 residues long. In DNA, the CDR3 is TGTGCCAGCAGCCCCGACACCTTTTTGAACACTGAAGCTTTCTTT. This translates into CASSPDTFLNTEAFF. Variable domain in full (rest from reference TRBV7-9 and TRBJ1-1): DTGVSQNPRHKITKRGQNVTFRCDPISEHNRLYWYRQTLGQGPEFLTYFQNEAQLEKSRLLSDRFSAERPKGSFSTLEIQRTEQGDSAMYLCASSPDTFLNTEAFFGQGTRLTVV.

The V gene is TRBV7-4, the J gene TRBJ2-1; the D gene is possibly TRBD2 (6 bases). CDR3 length: 15 residues. Trimming took off 8 bases at V and 4 bases at J, with 18 bases between the two ends. CDR1 and CDR2 (germline): SGHVT, SQSDAQ. The CDR3 reads CASPWVAALYNEQFF. DNA for the CDR3: TGTGCCAGCCCTTGGGTAGCGGCTCTTTACAATGAGCAGTTCTTC.

The rearrangement links TRBV28 to TRBJ1-1; 7 positions match TRBD1. This CDR3 region has 17 residues. After removal of 2 bases from V and 0 bases from J, the junction contained 9 bases not matched to a gene. Germline values: CDR1 MDHEN, CDR2 SYDVKM. CDR3 region: CASSLGRGQALNTEAFF. CDR3 DNA: TGTGCCAGCAGTTTAGGGCGAGGACAGGCACTGAACACTGAAGCTTTCTTT.

This clonotype was picked up a small number of times. The chain recombines TRBV6-1 with TRBJ2-1, with D uncertain. CDR3 length equals 11 residues. Germline values: CDR1 MNHNS, CDR2 SASEGT. V was pared by 0 bases and J by 12 bases, with 6 bases between. CDR3 region: CASSEAPAQFF. CDR3 nucleotides: TGTGCCAGCAGTGAAGCCCCTGCGCAGTTCTTC.

This clonotype was observed a few times. The chain couples TRBV6-1 to TRBJ2-2; 7 bases fit TRBD1. Unmatched junction bases numbered 9, after V lost 6 bases and J lost 2 bases. CDR1 is MNHNS and CDR2 is SASEGT in the germline V gene. The CDR3 length is 16 residues. CDR3 loop: CASRDRGTANTGELFF. CDR3 nucleotides: TGTGCCAGCAGGGACCGAGGGACAGCAAACACCGGGGAGCTGTTTTTT.

This clonotype was counted many times. V is TRBV7-6 and J is TRBJ2-7; D might be TRBD1 (6 bases). The V and J ends lost 5 bases and 2 bases respectively, with 10 bases between them. CDR3 length: 13 residues. Germline V gives CDR1 SGHVS, CDR2 FNYEAQ. CDR3 residues: CASSPGETYEQYF. The CDR3 nucleotides read TGTGCCAGCAGCCCAGGGGAAACCTACGAGCAGTACTTC.

V usage is TRBV12-3 or TRBV12-4 and J usage is TRBJ2-3; 8 nucleotides agree with TRBD1. Trimming cost V 6 bases and J 6 bases; bases outside gene matches: 5. The CDR3 runs to 13 residues. The chain's CDR3 is CASRLDRADTQYF. The CDR3 nucleotides read TGTGCCAGCAGATTGGACAGGGCGGATACGCAGTATTTT.

The chain is built from TRBV20-1 and TRBJ1-1, with D hard to call. The CDR3 is 14 amino acids. The V gene lost 1 base and the J gene lost 3 bases, with 12 bases spanning the gap. Germline assignment: CDR1 DFQATT and CDR2 SNEGSKA (reference sequence). The CDR3 here is CSARGVSEHTEAFF. DNA of the CDR3: TGCAGTGCTAGAGGGGTCAGCGAGCACACTGAAGCTTTCTTT.

This clonotype was counted between two and nine times. This sequence joins TRBV7-6 and TRBJ2-7; D tentatively fits TRBD1 or TRBD2 (7 bases each). The CDR3 totals 16 residues. The germline V gene has CDR1 SGHVS and CDR2 FNYEAQ. The V end was cut by 7 bases, the J end by 5 bases, with 24 bases between. The CDR3 is CASTYSPLGGTDEQYF. Here the CDR3 DNA reads TGTGCCAGCACCTATTCCCCCCTGGGAGGGACAGACGAGCAGTACTTC.

The chain couples TRBV5-6 to TRBJ1-3; no clear D gene. Between the trimmed V and J ends, which lost 4 bases and 0 bases, there was a span of 14 bases. Germline V gene lookup returns CDR1 SGHDT and CDR2 YYEEEE. The CDR3 runs to 16 residues. The CDR3 protein is CASSPQEGLSGNTIYF. In DNA, the CDR3 is TGTGCCAGCAGCCCCCAAGAAGGACTCTCTGGAAACACCATATATTTT.

The genes are TRBV7-2 and TRBJ2-5, with no clear D. This CDR3 spans 15 amino acids. Trimming cost V 0 bases and J 4 bases, with 12 bases left between them. The V gene's germline CDR1 is SGHTA and CDR2 FQGNSA. CDR3 region: CASSLARVIGETQYF. The DNA of the CDR3 is TGTGCCAGCAGCTTAGCTCGAGTGATAGGAGAGACCCAGTACTTC.

The chain recombines TRBV28 with TRBJ2-3, with 12 bases fitting TRBD2. The V gene's germline CDR1 is MDHEN and CDR2 SYDVKM. The CDR3 loop spans 16 amino acids. V lost 5 bases and J lost 6; bases outside the gene matches: 9. CDR3 in DNA: TGTGCCAGCAGTCTCGGGACTAGCGGGCCGAGGGATACGCAGTATTTT. The encoded protein is CASSLGTSGPRDTQYF. The variable domain in full, completed from reference TRBV28 and TRBJ2-3, reads DVKVTQSSRYLVKRTGEKVFLECVQDMDHENMFWYRQDPGLGLRLIYFSYDVKMKEKGDIPEGYSVSREKKERFSLILESASTNQTSMYLCASSLGTSGPRDTQYFGPGTRLTVL.

V gene TRBV27 combines with J gene TRBJ2-2; either TRBD1 or TRBD2 may fit D (5 bases each). The CDR3 extends over 15 amino acids. Germline V gene data show CDR1 as MNHEY and CDR2 as SMNVEV (reference sequence). The V and J ends lost 5 bases and 6 bases respectively, with 16 bases between them. The CDR3 DNA follows: TGTGCCAGCAGTCTGGTTCCCGGGACCCCCGGGGAGCTGTTTTTT. Amino acid sequence: CASSLVPGTPGELFF.

This clonotype was counted only a few times. V usage is TRBV12-3 or TRBV12-4 and J usage is TRBJ1-5, with a possible D match to TRBD1 (6 bases). The CDR3 extends over 14 amino acids. V was clipped by 7 bases and J by 7 bases, with 17 bases between them. This CDR3 is CASTLGGPGQPQHF. In nucleotides, the CDR3 is TGTGCCAGCACCTTGGGGGGGCCCGGGCAGCCCCAGCATTTT.

This chain uses TRBV5-4 with TRBJ2-5; TRBD2 might be the D (6 bases). Trimming removed 1 base at V and 5 bases at J, with 12 bases between. Per germline, CDR1 SGHNT and CDR2 YYREEE (reference sequence). CDR3 length equals 14 residues. The CDR3 sequence: CASSLLGAGETQYF. The DNA of the CDR3 is TGTGCCAGCAGCTTGCTAGGGGCGGGGGAGACCCAGTACTTC.

The chain links TRBV6-8 to TRBJ2-1, with TRBD2 as a possible D gene (6 bases). V was cut by 3 bases and J by 7 bases, with 19 bases left in between. The CDR3 has 16 amino acids. In germline, CDR1 is MNHGY, CDR2 SAAAGT. CDR3 bases: TGTGCCAGCAGTTATGGGCCAAGACGGGGGAGGAATGAGCAGTTCTTC. Amino acids: CASSYGPRRGRNEQFF.